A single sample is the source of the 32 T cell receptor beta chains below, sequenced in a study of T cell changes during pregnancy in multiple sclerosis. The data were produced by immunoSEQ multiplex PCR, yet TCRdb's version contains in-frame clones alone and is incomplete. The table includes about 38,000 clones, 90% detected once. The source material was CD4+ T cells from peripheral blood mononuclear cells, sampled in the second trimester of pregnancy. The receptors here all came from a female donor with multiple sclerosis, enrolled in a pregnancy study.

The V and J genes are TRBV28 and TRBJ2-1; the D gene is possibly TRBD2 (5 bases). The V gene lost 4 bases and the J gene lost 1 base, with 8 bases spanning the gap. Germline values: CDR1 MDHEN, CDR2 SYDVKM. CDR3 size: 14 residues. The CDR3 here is CASSYRDSYNEQFF. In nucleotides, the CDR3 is TGTGCCAGCAGTTACCGGGATTCCTACAATGAGCAGTTCTTC.

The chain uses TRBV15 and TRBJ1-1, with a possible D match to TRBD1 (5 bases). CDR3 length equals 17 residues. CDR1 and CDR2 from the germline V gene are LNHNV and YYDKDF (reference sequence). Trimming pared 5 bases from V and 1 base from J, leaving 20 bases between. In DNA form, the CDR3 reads TGTGCCACCAGCGACGGAAGGAGGGGCCTGACGAACACTGAAGCTTTCTTT. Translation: CATSDGRRGLTNTEAFF.

CDR3: CASSARQGINIQYF. The CDR3 DNA reads as TGTGCCAGCTCAGCACGTCAGGGTATAAACATTCAGTACTTC. The chain couples TRBV18 to TRBJ2-4; D is perhaps TRBD1 (5 bases). V was clipped by 5 bases and J by 6 bases, with 14 bases between them. The V gene's germline CDR1 is KGHSH and CDR2 LQKENI. The CDR3 has 14 residues.

The DNA of the CDR3 is TGTGCCAGCTCACCACTTAAAGACACAGAGACCCAGTACTTC. It yields the protein CASSPLKDTETQYF. The chain couples TRBV18 to TRBJ2-5; D gene ambiguous. Trimming cost V 1 base and J 4 bases, with 10 bases left between them. The CDR3 has 14 amino acids. Germline V gene data show CDR1 as KGHSH and CDR2 as LQKENI. Full variable domain (missing parts from reference TRBV18 and TRBJ2-5): NAGVMQNPRHLVRRRGQEARLRCSPMKGHSHVYWYRQLPEEGLKFMVYLQKENIIDESGMPKERFSAEFPKEGPSILRIQQVVRGDSAAYFCASSPLKDTETQYFGPGTRLLVL.

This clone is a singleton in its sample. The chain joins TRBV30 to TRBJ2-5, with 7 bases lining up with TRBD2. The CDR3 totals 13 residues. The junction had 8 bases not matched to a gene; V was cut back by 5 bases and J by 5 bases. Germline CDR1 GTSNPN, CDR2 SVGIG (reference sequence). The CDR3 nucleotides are TGTGCCTGGCGGGGGGAGCCATTGGAGACCCAGTACTTC. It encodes CAWRGEPLETQYF.

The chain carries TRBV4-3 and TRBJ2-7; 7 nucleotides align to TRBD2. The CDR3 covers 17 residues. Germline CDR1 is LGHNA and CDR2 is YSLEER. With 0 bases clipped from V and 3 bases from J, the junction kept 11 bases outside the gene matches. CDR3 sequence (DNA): TGCGCCAGCAGCCAAGATCGATATGGACTAGAGGACTACGAGCAGTACTTC. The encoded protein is CASSQDRYGLEDYEQYF.

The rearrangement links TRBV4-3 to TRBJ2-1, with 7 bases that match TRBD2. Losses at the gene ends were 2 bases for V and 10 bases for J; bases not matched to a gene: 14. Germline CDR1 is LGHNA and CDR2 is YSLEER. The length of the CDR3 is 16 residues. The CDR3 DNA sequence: TGCGCCAGCAGCCAAAACCCGGGACTACTTCAGAGCGAGCAGTTCTTC. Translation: CASSQNPGLLQSEQFF.

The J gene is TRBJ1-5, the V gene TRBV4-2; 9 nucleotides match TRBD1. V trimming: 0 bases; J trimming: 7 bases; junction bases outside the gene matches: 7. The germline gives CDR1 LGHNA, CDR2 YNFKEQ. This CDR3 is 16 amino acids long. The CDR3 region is CASSQDLGTGWQPQHF. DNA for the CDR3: TGTGCCAGCAGCCAAGATCTCGGGACAGGGTGGCAGCCCCAGCATTTT.

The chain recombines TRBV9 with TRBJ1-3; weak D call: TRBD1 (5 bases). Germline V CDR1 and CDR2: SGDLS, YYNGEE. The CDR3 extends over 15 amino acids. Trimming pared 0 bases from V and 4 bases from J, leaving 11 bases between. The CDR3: CASSVGGAQGNTIYF. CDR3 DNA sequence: TGTGCCAGCAGCGTAGGCGGGGCCCAGGGAAACACCATATATTTT.

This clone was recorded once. CDR3 DNA: TGTGCCAGCAGCGCGGACTTGACCACAGATACGCAGTATTTT. This encodes CASSADLTTDTQYF. This chain uses TRBV9 with TRBJ2-3, with D possibly matching TRBD2 (5 bases). The CDR3 runs 14 residues. Germline V lookup: CDR1 SGDLS, CDR2 YYNGEE. Trimming took 3 bases from V and 2 from J, leaving 10 bases between them.

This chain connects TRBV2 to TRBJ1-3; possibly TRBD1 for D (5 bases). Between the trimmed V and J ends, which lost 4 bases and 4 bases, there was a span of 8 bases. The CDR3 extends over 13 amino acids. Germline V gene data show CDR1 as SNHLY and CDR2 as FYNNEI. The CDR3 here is CASSATEGNTIYF. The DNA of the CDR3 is TGTGCCAGCAGTGCGACAGAAGGAAACACCATATATTTT.

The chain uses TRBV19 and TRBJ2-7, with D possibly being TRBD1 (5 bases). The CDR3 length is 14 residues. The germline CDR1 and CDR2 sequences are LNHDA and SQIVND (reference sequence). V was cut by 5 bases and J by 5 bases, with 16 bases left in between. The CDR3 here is CASSLGQGGNEQYF. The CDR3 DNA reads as TGTGCCAGTAGTTTGGGCCAGGGTGGTAACGAGCAGTACTTC.

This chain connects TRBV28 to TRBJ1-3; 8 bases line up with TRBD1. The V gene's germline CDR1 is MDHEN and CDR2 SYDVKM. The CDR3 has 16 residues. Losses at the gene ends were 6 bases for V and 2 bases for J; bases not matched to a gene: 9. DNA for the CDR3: TGTGCCAGCAGGACTCCCGTGACAGGGGCTGGAAACACCATATATTTT. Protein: CASRTPVTGAGNTIYF.

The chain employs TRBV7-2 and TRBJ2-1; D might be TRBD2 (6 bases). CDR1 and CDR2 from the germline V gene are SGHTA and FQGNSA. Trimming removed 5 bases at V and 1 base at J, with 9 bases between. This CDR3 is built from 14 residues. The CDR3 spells CASSQGGSYNEQFF. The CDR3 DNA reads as TGTGCCAGCAGCCAAGGAGGGTCCTACAATGAGCAGTTCTTC.

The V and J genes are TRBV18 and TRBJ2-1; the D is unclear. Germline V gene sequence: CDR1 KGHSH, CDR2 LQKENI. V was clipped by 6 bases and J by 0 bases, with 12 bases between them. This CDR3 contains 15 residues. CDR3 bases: TGTGCCAGCTCCCAACTGGTAAGCTCCTACAATGAGCAGTTCTTC. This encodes CASSQLVSSYNEQFF.

CDR3 sequence: CASSVAAGGGFTQYF. For the CDR3, the DNA is TGTGCCAGCAGCGTAGCAGCGGGAGGGGGATTTACGCAGTATTTT. The chain joins TRBV9 to TRBJ2-3, with 10 bases identical to TRBD2. This CDR3 has 15 residues. J was trimmed by 8 bases and V by 0 bases; bases with no gene match: 6. Germline CDR1 SGDLS, CDR2 YYNGEE.

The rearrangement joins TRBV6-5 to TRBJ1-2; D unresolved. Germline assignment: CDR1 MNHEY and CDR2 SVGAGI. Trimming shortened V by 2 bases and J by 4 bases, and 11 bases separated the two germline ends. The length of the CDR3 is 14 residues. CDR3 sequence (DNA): TGTGCCAGCAGTTACGAGCGCGGTTCCTATGGCTACACCTTC. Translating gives CASSYERGSYGYTF.

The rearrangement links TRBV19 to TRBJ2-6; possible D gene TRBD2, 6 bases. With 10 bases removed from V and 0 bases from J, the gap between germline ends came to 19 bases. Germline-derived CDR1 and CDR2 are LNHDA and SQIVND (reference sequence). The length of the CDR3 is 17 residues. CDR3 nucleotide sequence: TGTGCCACGGGAGCCCCACCCCCTCTCTCTGGGGCCAACGTCCTGACTTTC. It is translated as CATGAPPPLSGANVLTF.

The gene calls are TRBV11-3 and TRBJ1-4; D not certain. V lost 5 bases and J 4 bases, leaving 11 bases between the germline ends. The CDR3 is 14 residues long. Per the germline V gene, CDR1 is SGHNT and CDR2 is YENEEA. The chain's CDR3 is CASSITNSNEKLFF. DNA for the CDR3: TGTGCCAGCAGCATCACGAACAGTAATGAAAAACTGTTTTTT.

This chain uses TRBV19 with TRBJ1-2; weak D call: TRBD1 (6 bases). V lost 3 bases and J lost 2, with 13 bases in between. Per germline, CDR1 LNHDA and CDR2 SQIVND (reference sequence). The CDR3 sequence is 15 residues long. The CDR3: CASSIQGMRNYGYTF. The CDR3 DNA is TGTGCCAGTAGTATCCAGGGGATGAGGAACTATGGCTACACCTTC.

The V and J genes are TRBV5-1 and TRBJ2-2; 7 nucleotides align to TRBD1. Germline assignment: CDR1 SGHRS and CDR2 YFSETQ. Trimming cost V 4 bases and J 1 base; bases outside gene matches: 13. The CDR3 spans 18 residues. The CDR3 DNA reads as TGCGCCAGCAGCCTAACCGAGATGAGGGGGCAGAACACCGGGGAGCTGTTTTTT. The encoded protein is CASSLTEMRGQNTGELFF.

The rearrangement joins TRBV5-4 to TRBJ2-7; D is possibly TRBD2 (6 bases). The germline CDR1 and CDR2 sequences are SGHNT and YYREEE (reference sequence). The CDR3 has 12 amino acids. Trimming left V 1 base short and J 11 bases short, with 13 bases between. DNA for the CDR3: TGTGCCAGCAGCTTGTCCGGGACTTCCAAGTACTTC. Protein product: CASSLSGTSKYF.

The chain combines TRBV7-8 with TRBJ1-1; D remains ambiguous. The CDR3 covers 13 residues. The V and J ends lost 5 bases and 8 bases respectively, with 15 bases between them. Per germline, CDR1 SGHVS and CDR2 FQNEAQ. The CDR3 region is CASSQNPSREAFF. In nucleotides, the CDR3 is TGTGCCAGCAGCCAAAACCCCTCGAGGGAAGCTTTCTTT.

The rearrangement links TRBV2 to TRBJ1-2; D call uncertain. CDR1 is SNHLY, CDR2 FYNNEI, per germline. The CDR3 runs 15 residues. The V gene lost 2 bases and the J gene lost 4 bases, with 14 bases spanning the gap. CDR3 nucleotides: TGTGCCAGCAGTGAACGAAAATCGAGACTCTATGGCTACACCTTC. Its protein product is CASSERKSRLYGYTF.

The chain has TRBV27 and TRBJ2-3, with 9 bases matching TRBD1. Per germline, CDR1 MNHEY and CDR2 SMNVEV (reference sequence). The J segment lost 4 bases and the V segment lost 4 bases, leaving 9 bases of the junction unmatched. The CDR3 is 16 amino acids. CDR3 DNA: TGTGCCAGCAGTTCCACAGGGGGCCGAGTTTCAGATACGCAGTATTTT. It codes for CASSSTGGRVSDTQYF.

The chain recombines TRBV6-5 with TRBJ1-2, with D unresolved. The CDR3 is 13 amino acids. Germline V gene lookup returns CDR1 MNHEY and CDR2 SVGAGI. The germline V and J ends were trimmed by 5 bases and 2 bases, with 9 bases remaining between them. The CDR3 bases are TGTGCCAGCAGTAGCGAAGAAAACTATGGCTACACCTTC. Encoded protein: CASSSEENYGYTF.

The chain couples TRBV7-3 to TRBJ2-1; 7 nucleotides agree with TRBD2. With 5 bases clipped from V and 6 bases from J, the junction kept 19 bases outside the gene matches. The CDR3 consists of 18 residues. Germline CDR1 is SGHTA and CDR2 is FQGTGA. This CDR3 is CASSPQNRGLKVGNEQFF. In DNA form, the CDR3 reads TGTGCCAGCAGCCCCCAGAACCGGGGACTAAAAGTGGGCAATGAGCAGTTCTTC.

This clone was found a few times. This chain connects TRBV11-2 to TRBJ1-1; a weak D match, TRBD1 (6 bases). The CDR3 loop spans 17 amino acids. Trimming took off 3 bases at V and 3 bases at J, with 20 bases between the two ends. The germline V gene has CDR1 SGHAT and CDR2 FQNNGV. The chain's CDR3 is CASSFFTGRGRYTEAFF. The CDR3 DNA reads TGTGCCAGCAGCTTCTTCACAGGGCGTGGAAGATACACTGAAGCTTTCTTT.

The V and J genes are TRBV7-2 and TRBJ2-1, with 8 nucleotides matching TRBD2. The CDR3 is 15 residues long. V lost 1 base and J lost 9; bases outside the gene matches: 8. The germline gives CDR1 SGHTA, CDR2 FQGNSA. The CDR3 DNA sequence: TGTGCCAGCAGCTTAGACGGGAGGGCCCTCGGTGAGCAGTTCTTC. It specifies CASSLDGRALGEQFF.

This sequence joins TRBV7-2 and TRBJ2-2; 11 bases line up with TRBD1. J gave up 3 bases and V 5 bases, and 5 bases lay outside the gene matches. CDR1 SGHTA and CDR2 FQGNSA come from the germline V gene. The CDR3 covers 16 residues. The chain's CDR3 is CASSRTGGMDTGELFF. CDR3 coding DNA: TGTGCCAGCAGCCGGACAGGGGGCATGGACACCGGGGAGCTGTTTTTT.

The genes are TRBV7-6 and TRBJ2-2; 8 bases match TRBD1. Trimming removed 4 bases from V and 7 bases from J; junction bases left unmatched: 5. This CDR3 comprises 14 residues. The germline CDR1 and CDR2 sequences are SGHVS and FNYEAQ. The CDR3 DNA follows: TGTGCCAGCAGCTCGGGACAGGCGGTCGGGGAGCTGTTTTTT. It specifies CASSSGQAVGELFF.

The CDR3 reads CASSMGLAEANTGELFF. The CDR3 DNA sequence: TGTGCCAGCAGTATGGGACTAGCGGAAGCGAACACCGGGGAGCTGTTTTTT. The rearrangement joins TRBV27 to TRBJ2-2, with 11 bases aligning to TRBD2. The germline gives CDR1 MNHEY, CDR2 SMNVEV (reference sequence). The length of the CDR3 is 17 residues. The V gene end was trimmed by 5 bases and the J gene end by 0 bases; junction bases not matched to a gene: 5.